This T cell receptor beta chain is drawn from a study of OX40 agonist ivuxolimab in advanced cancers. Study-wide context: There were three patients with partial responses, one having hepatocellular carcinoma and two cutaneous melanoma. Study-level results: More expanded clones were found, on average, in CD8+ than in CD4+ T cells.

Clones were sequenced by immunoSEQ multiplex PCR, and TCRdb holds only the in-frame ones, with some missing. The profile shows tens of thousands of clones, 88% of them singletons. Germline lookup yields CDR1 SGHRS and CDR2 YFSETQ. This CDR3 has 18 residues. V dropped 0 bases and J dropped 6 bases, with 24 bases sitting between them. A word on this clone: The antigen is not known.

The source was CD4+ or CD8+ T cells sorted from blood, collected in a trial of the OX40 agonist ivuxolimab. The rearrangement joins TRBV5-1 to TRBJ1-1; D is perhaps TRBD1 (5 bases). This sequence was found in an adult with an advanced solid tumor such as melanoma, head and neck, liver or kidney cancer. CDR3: CASSLVAGPTTKEAEAFF. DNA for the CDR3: TGCGCCAGCAGCTTGGTGGCGGGACCAACTACCAAGGAGGCTGAAGCTTTCTTT.